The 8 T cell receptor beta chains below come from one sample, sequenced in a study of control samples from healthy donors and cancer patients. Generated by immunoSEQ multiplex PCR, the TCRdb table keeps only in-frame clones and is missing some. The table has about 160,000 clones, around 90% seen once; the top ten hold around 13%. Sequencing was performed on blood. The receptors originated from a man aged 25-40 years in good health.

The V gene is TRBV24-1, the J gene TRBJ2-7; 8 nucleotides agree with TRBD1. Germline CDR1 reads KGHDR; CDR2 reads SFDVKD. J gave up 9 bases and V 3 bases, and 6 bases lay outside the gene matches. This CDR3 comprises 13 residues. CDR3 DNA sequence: TGTGCCACCAGTGATCCACAGGGGGATAGGCAGTACTTC. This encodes CATSDPQGDRQYF.

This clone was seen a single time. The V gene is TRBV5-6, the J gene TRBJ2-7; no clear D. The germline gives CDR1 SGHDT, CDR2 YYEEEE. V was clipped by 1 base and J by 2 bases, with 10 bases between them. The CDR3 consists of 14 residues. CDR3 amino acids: CASSLFQTTYEQYF. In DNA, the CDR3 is TGTGCCAGCAGCTTGTTTCAGACGACCTACGAGCAGTACTTC.

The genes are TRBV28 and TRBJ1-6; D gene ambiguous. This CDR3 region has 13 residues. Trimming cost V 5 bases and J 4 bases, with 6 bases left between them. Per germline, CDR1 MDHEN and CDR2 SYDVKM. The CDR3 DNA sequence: TGTGCCAGCAGTCCAGTTTATAATTCACCCCTCCACTTT. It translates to CASSPVYNSPLHF.

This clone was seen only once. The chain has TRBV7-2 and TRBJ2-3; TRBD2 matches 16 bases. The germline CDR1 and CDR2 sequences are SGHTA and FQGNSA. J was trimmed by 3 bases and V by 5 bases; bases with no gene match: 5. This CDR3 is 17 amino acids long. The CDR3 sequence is CASSPRGLAGGTDTQYF. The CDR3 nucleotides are TGTGCCAGCAGCCCAAGGGGACTAGCGGGGGGGACAGATACGCAGTATTTT. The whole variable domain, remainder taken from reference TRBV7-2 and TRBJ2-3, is GAGVSQSPSNKVTEKGKDVELRCDPISGHTALYWYRQSLGQGLEFLIYFQGNSAPDKSGLPSDRFSAERTGGSVSTLTIQRTQQEDSAVYLCASSPRGLAGGTDTQYFGPGTRLTVL.

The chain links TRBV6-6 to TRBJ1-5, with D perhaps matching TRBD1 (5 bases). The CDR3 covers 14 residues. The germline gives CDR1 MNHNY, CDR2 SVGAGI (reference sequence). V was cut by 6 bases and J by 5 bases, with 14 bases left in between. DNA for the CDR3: TGTGCCAGCAGGAACCCTGACAGTTATCAGCCCCAGCATTTT. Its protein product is CASRNPDSYQPQHF.

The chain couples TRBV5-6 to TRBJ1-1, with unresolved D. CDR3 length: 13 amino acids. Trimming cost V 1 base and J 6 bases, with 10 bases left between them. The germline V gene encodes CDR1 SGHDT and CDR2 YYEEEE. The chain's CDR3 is CASSLLRSPEAFF. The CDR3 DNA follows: TGTGCCAGCAGCTTGCTCAGGTCTCCTGAAGCTTTCTTT.

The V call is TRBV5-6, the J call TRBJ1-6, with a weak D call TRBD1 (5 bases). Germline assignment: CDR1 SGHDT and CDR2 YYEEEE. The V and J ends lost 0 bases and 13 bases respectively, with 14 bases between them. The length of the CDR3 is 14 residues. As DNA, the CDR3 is TGTGCCAGCAGCTTGGGAGGGGCCGGGCACCCCCTCCACTTT. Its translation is CASSLGGAGHPLHF.

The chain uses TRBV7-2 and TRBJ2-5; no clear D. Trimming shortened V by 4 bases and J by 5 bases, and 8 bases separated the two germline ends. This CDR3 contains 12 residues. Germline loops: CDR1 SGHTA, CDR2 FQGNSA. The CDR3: CASSSSYETQYF. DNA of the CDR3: TGTGCCAGCAGCTCCTCGTACGAGACCCAGTACTTC.